Below, 25 T cell receptor beta chains from the same sample are listed, as sequenced in a study of T cell responses to AZD1222 COVID-19 vaccine. Assay used: immunoSEQ multiplex PCR; TCRdb lists only in-frame clones, some missing. The repertoire has over 100,000 clones, roughly nine tenths of them found once; the top ten carry roughly 7%. The sequences come from peripheral blood, collected on day 0 of AZD1222 vaccination. These TCRs come from an adult in good health.

J is TRBJ1-1 and V is TRBV25-1; tentatively, D is TRBD1 (5 bases). CDR1 and CDR2 from the germline V gene are MGHDK and SYGVNS. The CDR3 runs to 14 residues. V lost 3 bases and J lost 3, with 11 bases in between. CDR3 in amino acids: CASSDLTGYTEAFF. CDR3 in DNA: TGTGCCAGCAGTGACCTCACAGGTTACACTGAAGCTTTCTTT.

This sequence joins TRBV5-1 and TRBJ2-7; D is perhaps TRBD2 (6 bases). Germline lookup yields CDR1 SGHRS and CDR2 YFSETQ. The CDR3 has 14 residues. With 1 base removed from V and 0 bases from J, the gap between germline ends came to 8 bases. This chain's CDR3 is CASSLTSLSYEQYF. The CDR3, as DNA: TGCGCCAGCAGCTTGACTAGCCTCTCCTACGAGCAGTACTTC. The variable domain in full, completed from reference TRBV5-1 and TRBJ2-7, reads KAGVTQTPRYLIKTRGQQVTLSCSPISGHRSVSWYQQTPGQGLQFLFEYFSETQRNKGNFPGRFSGRQFSNSRSEMNVSTLELGDSALYLCASSLTSLSYEQYFGPGTRLTVT.

This clone was detected once. A read error may account for a junction end that differs from germline. This chain joins TRBV7-7 and TRBJ2-2; 7 bases are a match to TRBD1. Germline lookup yields CDR1 SSHAT and CDR2 FNYEAQ (reference sequence). This CDR3 comprises 16 residues. CDR3 sequence (DNA): TGTGCTAGCAGCCCTGAGACAGGGACGAACACCGGGGAGCTGTTTTTT. It encodes CASSPETGTNTGELFF.

This clone appeared a single time. The J gene is TRBJ1-1, the V gene TRBV19; possibly TRBD1 for D (6 bases). The CDR3 is made up of 14 amino acids. Germline V gene data show CDR1 as LNHDA and CDR2 as SQIVND (reference sequence). V shed 3 bases and J shed 11 bases, with 19 bases lying between them. CDR3 amino acids: CASSISGGYRGAFF. The DNA of the CDR3 is TGTGCCAGTAGTATCTCCGGGGGCTACCGAGGGGCTTTCTTT.

This clone was detected only once. V is TRBV7-2 and J is TRBJ2-7, with TRBD2 matching over 15 bases. Germline trimming cut 0 bases from V and 6 bases from J; bases unmatched to any gene: 6. Germline V gene lookup returns CDR1 SGHTA and CDR2 FQGNSA. CDR3 length: 17 amino acids. The CDR3 DNA is TGTGCCAGCAGCTTAGCGGGACTAGCGGGAGGCTCTCGCGAGCAGTACTTC. Amino acid sequence: CASSLAGLAGGSREQYF. Variable domain in full (rest from reference TRBV7-2 and TRBJ2-7): GAGVSQSPSNKVTEKGKDVELRCDPISGHTALYWYRQSLGQGLEFLIYFQGNSAPDKSGLPSDRFSAERTGGSVSTLTIQRTQQEDSAVYLCASSLAGLAGGSREQYFGPGTRLTVT.

The chain links TRBV18 to TRBJ1-2; 8 bases fit TRBD1. This CDR3 is 12 amino acids long. The V and J ends lost 6 bases and 5 bases, in that order; junction bases with no gene match: 2. Germline-derived CDR1 and CDR2 are KGHSH and LQKENI. The CDR3 reads CASSTGDYGYTF. DNA for the CDR3: TGTGCCAGCTCGACAGGGGATTATGGCTACACCTTC.

The chain combines TRBV20-1 with TRBJ1-6; D is undetermined. V lost 3 bases and J lost 10, with 10 bases in between. The germline V gene has CDR1 DFQATT and CDR2 SNEGSKA (reference sequence). This CDR3 region has 12 residues. The CDR3 here is CSASRPDSPLHF. The CDR3 DNA reads TGCAGTGCTAGTAGGCCAGACTCACCCCTCCACTTT.

The chain joins TRBV5-1 to TRBJ1-1, with 8 bases fitting TRBD1. CDR3 length equals 14 residues. J gave up 4 bases and V 6 bases, and 8 bases lay outside the gene matches. Germline values: CDR1 SGHRS, CDR2 YFSETQ. The CDR3: CASTGQGGVTEAFF. CDR3 in DNA: TGCGCCAGCACCGGACAGGGAGGGGTCACTGAAGCTTTCTTT.

The chain links TRBV12-3 or TRBV12-4 to TRBJ1-4; a possible D gene is TRBD1 (6 bases). The V end was cut by 6 bases, the J end by 8 bases, with 13 bases between. The CDR3 spans 13 residues. CDR3 sequence: CASRQRDTEKLFF. The CDR3 DNA reads TGTGCCAGCAGACAAAGGGACACCGAAAAACTGTTTTTT.

The genes are TRBV19 and TRBJ1-5; D remains ambiguous. This CDR3 has 13 residues. The V and J ends lost 5 bases and 7 bases respectively, with 12 bases between them. Germline lookup yields CDR1 LNHDA and CDR2 SQIVND (reference sequence). The CDR3 region has the DNA TGTGCCAGTAGTCCGGACGGTGAGCAGCCCCAGCATTTT. Translation gives CASSPDGEQPQHF.

The sample holds one count of this clone. This sequence joins TRBV6-5 and TRBJ2-7; D is unresolved. The CDR3 extends over 15 amino acids. Germline loops: CDR1 MNHEY, CDR2 SVGAGI. Trimming pared 4 bases from V and 2 bases from J, leaving 15 bases between. The CDR3: CASSLSRIPTYEQYF. The CDR3, as DNA: TGTGCCAGCAGTTTAAGCAGGATCCCTACCTACGAGCAGTACTTC.

The genes are TRBV3-1 (or the pseudogene TRBV3-2) and TRBJ1-2, with 7 positions matching TRBD1. The J segment lost 0 bases and the V segment lost 3 bases, leaving 4 bases of the junction unmatched. CDR3 length: 15 residues. The germline gives CDR1 LGHDT, CDR2 YNNKEL (reference sequence). The CDR3 loop is CASSQGQLSNYGYTF. CDR3 coding DNA: TGTGCCAGCAGCCAGGGACAGTTGTCTAACTATGGCTACACCTTC.

This chain uses TRBV11-2 with TRBJ2-6, with unresolved D. The V and J ends lost 3 bases and 0 bases respectively, with 3 bases between them. The CDR3 covers 14 residues. Germline V CDR1 and CDR2: SGHAT, FQNNGV. Written as DNA, the CDR3 is TGTGCCAGCAGCTTTGGCTCTGGGGCCAACGTCCTGACTTTC. It translates to CASSFGSGANVLTF.

The V gene is TRBV7-9, the J gene TRBJ2-7; TRBD1 agrees at 9 bases. The CDR3 loop spans 15 amino acids. Germline V gene data show CDR1 as SEHNR and CDR2 as FQNEAQ (reference sequence). Losses at the gene ends were 0 bases for V and 5 bases for J; bases not matched to a gene: 5. The CDR3 nucleotides read TGTGCCAGCAGCTTAGCAGGACAGGGGACCAACGAGCAGTACTTC. Translating gives CASSLAGQGTNEQYF.

The gene calls are TRBV10-1 and TRBJ1-1; weak D call: TRBD1 (5 bases). The CDR3 consists of 15 residues. Trimming took off 6 bases at V and 3 bases at J, with 17 bases between the two ends. Germline CDR1 WNHNN, CDR2 SYGVQD (reference sequence). The CDR3 region is CASSASGTGHTEAFF. In nucleotides, the CDR3 is TGCGCCAGCAGCGCCAGTGGGACGGGGCACACTGAAGCTTTCTTT.

The chain links TRBV7-6 to TRBJ2-1; 9 positions match TRBD2. This CDR3 has 16 residues. V trimming: 1 base; J trimming: 5 bases; junction bases outside the gene matches: 6. Germline loops: CDR1 SGHVS, CDR2 FNYEAQ. The CDR3 nucleotides are TGTGCCAGCAGCTTAGGAGTCCTAGCGGGGAACAATGAGCAGTTCTTC. Translating it yields CASSLGVLAGNNEQFF.

The chain uses TRBV18 and TRBJ1-3; D is unclear. The length of the CDR3 is 11 residues. Trimming left V 5 bases short and J 15 bases short, with 14 bases between. CDR1 is KGHSH and CDR2 is LQKENI in the germline V gene. The CDR3, as DNA: TGTGCCAGCTCAAATCGGGAGCGCTCATATTTT. Its protein is CASSNRERSYF.

The CDR3: CASSVGAGEQYF. CDR3 nucleotides: TGTGCCAGCAGCGTAGGGGCGGGGGAGCAGTACTTC. V and J are TRBV9 and TRBJ2-7, with D possibly matching TRBD2 (6 bases). Deletions cut 0 bases from V and 7 bases from J, with 8 bases between. This CDR3 is 12 amino acids long. Germline assignment: CDR1 SGDLS and CDR2 YYNGEE.

The CDR3 DNA is TGTGCCAGCACCCGGGCCCGCGAGCTAGCCAAAAACATTCAGTACTTC. Encoded protein: CASTRARELAKNIQYF. V gene TRBV7-9 combines with J gene TRBJ2-4, with D uncertain. Trimming stripped 7 bases from V and 0 bases from J, with 16 bases between. The CDR3 covers 16 residues. CDR1 is SEHNR, CDR2 FQNEAQ, per germline (reference sequence).

This rearrangement joins TRBV5-4 to TRBJ1-5, with 11 bases matching TRBD1. The V gene's germline CDR1 is SGHNT and CDR2 YYREEE (reference sequence). With 6 bases clipped from V and 7 bases from J, the junction kept 15 bases outside the gene matches. The CDR3 loop spans 17 amino acids. The CDR3 DNA reads as TGTGCCAGCACCCAGGACAGGGGGCTTAGGGAGGTACAGCCCCAGCATTTT. Translating it yields CASTQDRGLREVQPQHF.

The chain recombines TRBV6-2 or TRBV6-3 with TRBJ2-7; D unclear. CDR1 is MNHEY and CDR2 is SVGEGT in the germline V gene. The CDR3 has 11 residues. V was cut by 4 bases and J by 4 bases, with 5 bases left in between. In DNA form, the CDR3 reads TGTGCCAGCAGTTGGAGTTACGAGCAGTACTTC. Amino acid sequence: CASSWSYEQYF.

CDR3 region: CSAPGYTEAFF. The CDR3 DNA reads as TGCAGTGCCCCCGGGTACACTGAAGCTTTCTTT. The chain is built from TRBV20-1 and TRBJ1-1; D uncertain. The CDR3 length is 11 residues. CDR1 DFQATT and CDR2 SNEGSKA come from the germline V gene (reference sequence). Trimming pared 6 bases from V and 3 bases from J, leaving 8 bases between.

The gene calls are TRBV7-3 and TRBJ1-1; 11 bases map to TRBD1. The germline V gene has CDR1 SGHTA and CDR2 FQGTGA. The trim removed 5 bases at V and 6 bases at J, leaving 11 bases unmatched. CDR3 length equals 16 residues. The CDR3 coding sequence is TGTGCCAGCAGCCTAAACCCGGGACAGGGGGGCTCTGAAGCTTTCTTT. Translation: CASSLNPGQGGSEAFF.

The chain joins TRBV5-6 to TRBJ1-5; no clear D. Trimming stripped 0 bases from V and 6 bases from J, with 10 bases between. The CDR3 contains 14 residues. Germline assignment: CDR1 SGHDT and CDR2 YYEEEE. Written as DNA, the CDR3 is TGTGCCAGCAGCTTGGTTGGTGAGGGTCAGCCCCAGCATTTT. Translating it yields CASSLVGEGQPQHF.

The chain recombines TRBV2 with TRBJ2-3, with 9 bases aligning to TRBD2. Trimming removed 2 bases from V and 6 bases from J; junction bases left unmatched: 6. The CDR3 totals 15 residues. Germline-derived CDR1 and CDR2 are SNHLY and FYNNEI. The CDR3 sequence: CASSEWLAGEDTQYF. CDR3 nucleotides: TGTGCCAGCAGTGAATGGTTAGCGGGGGAGGATACGCAGTATTTT. Full variable domain (rest looked up from reference TRBV2 and TRBJ2-3): EPEVTQTPSHQVTQMGQEVILRCVPISNHLYFYWYRQILGQKVEFLVSFYNNEISEKSEIFDDQFSVERPDGSNFTLKIRSTKLEDSAMYFCASSEWLAGEDTQYFGPGTRLTVL.